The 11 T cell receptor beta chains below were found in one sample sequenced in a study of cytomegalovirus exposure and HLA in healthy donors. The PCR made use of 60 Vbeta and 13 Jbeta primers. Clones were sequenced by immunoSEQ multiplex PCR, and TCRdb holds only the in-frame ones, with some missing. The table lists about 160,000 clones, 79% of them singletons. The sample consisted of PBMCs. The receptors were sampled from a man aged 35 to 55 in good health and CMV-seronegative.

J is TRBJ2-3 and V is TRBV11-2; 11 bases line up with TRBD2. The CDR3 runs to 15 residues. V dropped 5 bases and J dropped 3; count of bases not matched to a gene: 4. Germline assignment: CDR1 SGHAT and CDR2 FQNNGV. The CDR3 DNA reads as TGTGCCAGCAGCCCCATAGCGGGAGGGACAGATACGCAGTATTTT. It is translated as CASSPIAGGTDTQYF.

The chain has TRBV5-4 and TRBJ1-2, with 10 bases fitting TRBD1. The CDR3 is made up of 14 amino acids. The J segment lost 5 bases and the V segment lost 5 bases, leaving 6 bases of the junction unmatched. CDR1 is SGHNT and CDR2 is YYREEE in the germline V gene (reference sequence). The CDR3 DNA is TGTGCCAGCAGTCGCTCGGGACAGGGGTATGGCTACACCTTC. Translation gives CASSRSGQGYGYTF.

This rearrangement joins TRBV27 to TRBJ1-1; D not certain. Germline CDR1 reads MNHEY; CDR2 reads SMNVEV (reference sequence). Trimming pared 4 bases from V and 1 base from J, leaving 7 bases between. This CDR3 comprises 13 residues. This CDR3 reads CASSYKQNTEAFF. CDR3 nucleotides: TGTGCCAGCAGTTATAAGCAGAACACTGAAGCTTTCTTT.

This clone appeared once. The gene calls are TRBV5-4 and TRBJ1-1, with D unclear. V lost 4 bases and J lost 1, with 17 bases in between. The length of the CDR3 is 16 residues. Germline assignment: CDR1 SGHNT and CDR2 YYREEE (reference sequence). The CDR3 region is CASSPPDGRRNTEAFF. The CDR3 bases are TGTGCCAGCAGCCCCCCCGATGGGCGCCGGAACACTGAAGCTTTCTTT.

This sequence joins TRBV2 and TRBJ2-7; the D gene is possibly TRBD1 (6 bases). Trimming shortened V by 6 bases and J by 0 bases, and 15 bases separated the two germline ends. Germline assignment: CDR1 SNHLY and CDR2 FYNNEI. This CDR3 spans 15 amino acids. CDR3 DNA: TGTGCCAGCAGAAACGACAGGACTCTCTCCTACGAGCAGTACTTC. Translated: CASRNDRTLSYEQYF.

CDR3 protein: CASSLAPGGVDTYTF. Here the CDR3 DNA reads TGTGCCAGCAGCTTAGCGCCCGGAGGGGTCGACACCTACACCTTC. This chain uses TRBV11-2 with TRBJ1-2, with TRBD1 as a possible D gene (5 bases). This CDR3 is built from 15 residues. V was cut by 1 base and J by 10 bases, with 19 bases left in between. Germline loops: CDR1 SGHAT, CDR2 FQNNGV.

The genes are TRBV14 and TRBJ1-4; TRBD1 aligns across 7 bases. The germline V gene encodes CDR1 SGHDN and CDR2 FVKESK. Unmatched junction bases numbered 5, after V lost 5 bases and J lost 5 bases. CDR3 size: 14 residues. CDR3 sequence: CASSFTGVNEKLFF. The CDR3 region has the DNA TGTGCCAGCAGCTTCACAGGGGTGAATGAAAAACTGTTTTTT.

The CDR3 sequence: CASSRDRDYEQYF. The DNA of the CDR3 is TGTGCCAGTTCACGGGACAGGGACTACGAGCAGTACTTC. This chain connects TRBV19 to TRBJ2-7; 9 nucleotides agree with TRBD1. The CDR3 covers 13 residues. V dropped 8 bases and J dropped 3; count of bases not matched to a gene: 5. Germline V gene lookup returns CDR1 LNHDA and CDR2 SQIVND (reference sequence).

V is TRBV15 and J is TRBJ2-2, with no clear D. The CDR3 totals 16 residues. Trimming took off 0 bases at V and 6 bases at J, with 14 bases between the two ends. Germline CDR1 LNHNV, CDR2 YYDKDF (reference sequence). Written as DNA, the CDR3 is TGTGCCACCAGCAGAGAACGCGGCTGGTATGCCGGGGAGCTGTTTTTT. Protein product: CATSRERGWYAGELFF.

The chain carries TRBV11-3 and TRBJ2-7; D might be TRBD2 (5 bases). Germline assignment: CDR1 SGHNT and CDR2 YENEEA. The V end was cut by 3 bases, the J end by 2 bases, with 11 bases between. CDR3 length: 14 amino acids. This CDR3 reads CASSFGRETYEQYF. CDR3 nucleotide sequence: TGTGCCAGCAGCTTCGGCCGGGAAACCTACGAGCAGTACTTC. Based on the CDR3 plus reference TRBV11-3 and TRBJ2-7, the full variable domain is EAGVVQSPRYKIIEKKQPVAFWCNPISGHNTLYWYLQNLGQGPELLIRYENEEAVDDSQLPKDRFSAERLKGVDSTLKIQPAELGDSAVYLCASSFGRETYEQYFGPGTRLTVT.

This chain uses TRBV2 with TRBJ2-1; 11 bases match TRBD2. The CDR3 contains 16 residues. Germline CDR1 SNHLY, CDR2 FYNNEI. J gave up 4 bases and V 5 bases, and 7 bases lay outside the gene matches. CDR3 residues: CASSPGTSGPYNEQFF. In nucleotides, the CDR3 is TGTGCCAGCAGTCCCGGGACTAGCGGCCCTTACAATGAGCAGTTCTTC. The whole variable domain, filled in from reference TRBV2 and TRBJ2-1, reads EPEVTQTPSHQVTQMGQEVILRCVPISNHLYFYWYRQILGQKVEFLVSFYNNEISEKSEIFDDQFSVERPDGSNFTLKIRSTKLEDSAMYFCASSPGTSGPYNEQFFGPGTRLTVL.